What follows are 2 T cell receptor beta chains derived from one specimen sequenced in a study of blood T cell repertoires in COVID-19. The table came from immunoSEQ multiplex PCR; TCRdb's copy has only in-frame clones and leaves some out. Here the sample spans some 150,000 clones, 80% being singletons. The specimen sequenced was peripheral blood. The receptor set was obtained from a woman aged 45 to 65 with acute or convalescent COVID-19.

This CDR3 is CASSSTDRVYGYTF. The CDR3 bases are TGTGCCAGCAGTTCGACAGATAGGGTCTATGGCTACACCTTC. The chain uses TRBV28 and TRBJ1-2; D is possibly TRBD1 (5 bases). This CDR3 spans 14 amino acids. With 4 bases removed from V and 4 bases from J, the gap between germline ends came to 13 bases. Germline values: CDR1 MDHEN, CDR2 SYDVKM.

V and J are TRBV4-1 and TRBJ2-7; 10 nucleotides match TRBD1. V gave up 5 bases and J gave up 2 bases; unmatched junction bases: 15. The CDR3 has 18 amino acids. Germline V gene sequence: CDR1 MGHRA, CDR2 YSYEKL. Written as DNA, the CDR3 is TGCGCCAGCAGCTCGTACCCTCCGGACAGGGGGGGAACCTACGAGCAGTACTTC. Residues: CASSSYPPDRGGTYEQYF.